Shown below are 20 T cell receptor beta chains from a single sample sequenced in a study of post-analysis software for immune sequencing data. The TCR beta cDNA libraries carried unique molecular identifiers. From the PCR reads, TCRdb called clonotypes with MiXCR, one entry per CDR3 protein. Among 150,000 to 200,000 distinct CDR3 sequences, under 40% were seen once, and the ten largest hold under 30%. Source: blood, taken after autologous hematopoietic stem cell transplantation. These receptors were collected from a girl under 18 with multiple sclerosis.

The V call is TRBV6-2 or TRBV6-3, the J call TRBJ2-1; 11 nucleotides agree with TRBD1. Germline CDR1 and CDR2: MNHEY and SVGEGT. The V gene end was trimmed by 1 base and the J gene end by 9 bases; junction bases not matched to a gene: 5. The length of the CDR3 is 15 residues. CDR3 nucleotide sequence: TGTGCCAGCAGTTACTGGGACAGGGGGTTTGGTGAGCAGTTCTTC. Protein: CASSYWDRGFGEQFF.

This rearrangement joins TRBV15 to TRBJ1-2; maybe TRBD1 (5 bases). Per the germline V gene, CDR1 is LNHNV and CDR2 is YYDKDF (reference sequence). The V end was cut by 0 bases, the J end by 1 base, with 9 bases between. The CDR3 covers 15 residues. The CDR3: CATSREDNYNYGYTF. The CDR3 DNA is TGTGCCACCAGCAGAGAGGACAATTATAACTATGGCTACACCTTC.

This clonotype was seen ten or more times. The gene calls are TRBV12-3 or TRBV12-4 and TRBJ2-1; 8 positions match TRBD2. The ends lost 6 bases at V and 4 bases at J; junction bases unmatched: 11. This CDR3 has 16 residues. CDR3 in amino acids: CASSLVAGGIYNEQFF. The CDR3 DNA reads TGTGCCAGCAGCCTTGTGGCGGGAGGTATTTACAATGAGCAGTTCTTC.

The chain carries TRBV29-1 and TRBJ1-2; D gene uncertain. The CDR3 contains 11 residues. Germline CDR1 and CDR2: SQVTM and ANQGSEA. The germline V and J ends were trimmed by 4 bases and 8 bases, with 11 bases remaining between them. The CDR3 here is CSVGGQGGYTF. CDR3 coding DNA: TGCAGCGTTGGAGGGCAAGGGGGCTACACCTTC.

The gene calls are TRBV12-3 or TRBV12-4 and TRBJ1-5; D perhaps matches TRBD1 (5 bases). The CDR3 spans 13 residues. Trimming took off 8 bases at V and 6 bases at J, with 14 bases between the two ends. The CDR3 DNA is TGTGCCAGCGGGGGGGAAGAGGGTCAGCCCCAGCATTTT. It encodes CASGGEEGQPQHF.

This chain uses TRBV7-9 with TRBJ2-1; D is possibly TRBD2 (5 bases). The CDR3 totals 15 residues. Trimming left V 5 bases short and J 6 bases short, with 17 bases between. Looked up from germline, CDR1 is SEHNR and CDR2 is FQNEAQ (reference sequence). The DNA for the CDR3 is TGTGCCAGCAGCCCTTCGGAGGAAGCGCTCAATGAGCAGTTCTTC. The encoded protein is CASSPSEEALNEQFF.

This clonotype was seen only once. The rearrangement uses TRBV18 and TRBJ2-6; D perhaps matches TRBD1 (6 bases). Per germline, CDR1 KGHSH and CDR2 LQKENI. V shed 2 bases and J shed 0 bases, with 20 bases lying between them. The CDR3 length is 20 residues. The CDR3 DNA reads as TGTGCCAGCTCACCAGCCAAGGACAGATCTTCTACCTCTGGGGCCAACGTCCTGACTTTC. Encoded protein: CASSPAKDRSSTSGANVLTF.

The CDR3 nucleotides read TGTGCCAGCAGTTTTGGACAGGTCACCCCGGGCGAGCAGTACTTC. It yields the protein CASSFGQVTPGEQYF. This chain joins TRBV27 and TRBJ2-7, with 7 bases identical to TRBD1. V lost 3 bases to trimming and J lost 6 bases; unmatched junction nucleotides: 11. The V gene's germline CDR1 is MNHEY and CDR2 SMNVEV (reference sequence). The CDR3 extends over 15 amino acids.

About this clonotype itself: A much bigger clone sits one base away, suggesting this may be a read error. The chain is built from TRBV20-1 and TRBJ2-1; 11 bases align to TRBD2. Germline V gene lookup returns CDR1 DFQATT and CDR2 SNEGSKA (reference sequence). The CDR3 is made up of 16 amino acids. Written as DNA, the CDR3 is TGCAGTGTTAGAGCCCTAGCGGGAGGCCCGGTAAATGAGCAGTTCTTC. It yields the protein CSVRALAGGPVNEQFF.

This clonotype was picked up a small number of times. The genes are TRBV2 and TRBJ1-2; unclear D gene. Germline V gene sequence: CDR1 SNHLY, CDR2 FYNNEI. Trimming took off 5 bases at V and 2 bases at J, with 3 bases between the two ends. This CDR3 contains 11 residues. The CDR3 region is CASSLNYGYTF. DNA of the CDR3: TGTGCCAGCAGTTTAAACTATGGCTACACCTTC.

This clonotype was seen a few times. The V call is TRBV20-1, the J call TRBJ2-5; no clear D gene. V lost 4 bases and J lost 5, with 11 bases in between. The germline gives CDR1 DFQATT, CDR2 SNEGSKA (reference sequence). There are 12 residues in the CDR3. The CDR3 spells CSAKDPSETQYF. The CDR3 DNA sequence: TGCAGTGCTAAGGACCCCAGTGAGACCCAGTACTTC.

This clonotype was seen a handful of times. This sequence joins TRBV12-3 or TRBV12-4 and TRBJ1-1, with D hard to call. This CDR3 contains 13 residues. Trimming took off 8 bases at V and 3 bases at J, with 13 bases between the two ends. This CDR3 reads CASSGPAHTEAFF. For the CDR3, the DNA is TGTGCCAGCTCGGGCCCAGCCCACACTGAAGCTTTCTTT.

This clonotype appeared a few times. V and J are TRBV5-1 and TRBJ1-2; tentatively, D is TRBD1 (6 bases). CDR1 and CDR2 from the germline V gene are SGHRS and YFSETQ. V lost 1 base to trimming and J lost 6 bases, with 10 bases between them. This CDR3 contains 13 residues. Written as DNA, the CDR3 is TGCGCCAGCAGCTTGCAGGGGACGAATGGCTACACCTTC. Residues: CASSLQGTNGYTF. The full variable domain, completed using reference TRBV5-1 and TRBJ1-2, is KAGVTQTPRYLIKTRGQQVTLSCSPISGHRSVSWYQQTPGQGLQFLFEYFSETQRNKGNFPGRFSGRQFSNSRSEMNVSTLELGDSALYLCASSLQGTNGYTFGSGTRLTVV.

This clonotype occurred a few times. CDR3: CASSLLEGIGYTF. The CDR3, as DNA: TGTGCCAGCAGCTTATTAGAGGGAATCGGCTACACCTTC. The chain carries TRBV7-8 and TRBJ1-2, with D unresolved. CDR3 size: 13 residues. Trimming left V 2 bases short and J 8 bases short, with 12 bases between. CDR1 is SGHVS and CDR2 is FQNEAQ in the germline V gene.

This clonotype has more than one count but fewer than ten. The rearrangement uses TRBV20-1 and TRBJ2-3; TRBD2 aligns across 10 bases. The junction had 6 bases not matched to a gene; V was cut back by 0 bases and J by 3 bases. The CDR3 covers 16 residues. Germline CDR1 DFQATT, CDR2 SNEGSKA (reference sequence). The CDR3 DNA is TGCAGTGCTAGAGAAGCTAGCGGGAGTTTGACAGATACGCAGTATTTT. Translated: CSAREASGSLTDTQYF.

About this clonotype: A read error may be the cause here, since a much bigger clone is one base away. This chain uses TRBV15 with TRBJ2-5, with 8 nucleotides matching TRBD2. With the DNA end fitting TRBJ2-7 better, the J assignment may be wrong. The CDR3 length is 16 residues. CDR1 is LNHNV, CDR2 YYDKDF, per germline (reference sequence). In DNA form, the CDR3 reads TGTGCCACCAGCAGAGTGGTACTAGCGGAGACCAACGAGCAGTACTTC. Protein product: CATSRVVLAETNEQYF.

The J gene is TRBJ2-5, the V gene TRBV6-5; D may be TRBD1 (6 bases). V shed 6 bases and J shed 1 base, with 18 bases lying between them. This CDR3 contains 16 residues. Per the germline V gene, CDR1 is MNHEY and CDR2 is SVGAGI. The CDR3 protein is CASSSYIGDTQETQYF. For the CDR3, the DNA is TGTGCCAGCAGCTCCTACATAGGGGACACCCAAGAGACCCAGTACTTC.

This clonotype has just a few counts. The chain combines TRBV7-9 with TRBJ2-1, with D perhaps matching TRBD1 (5 bases). The CDR3 consists of 17 residues. Trimming shortened V by 0 bases and J by 8 bases, and 20 bases separated the two germline ends. Germline values: CDR1 SEHNR, CDR2 FQNEAQ (reference sequence). CDR3 loop: CASSLAGLGPVADEQFF. The DNA for the CDR3 is TGTGCCAGCAGCTTAGCGGGGTTGGGGCCAGTTGCGGATGAGCAGTTCTTC.

This clonotype was seen a handful of times. This rearrangement joins TRBV10-3 to TRBJ2-3; D may be TRBD1 (6 bases). Trimming stripped 4 bases from V and 6 bases from J, with 23 bases between. Germline lookup yields CDR1 ENHRY and CDR2 SYGVKD. The CDR3 spans 17 residues. The CDR3 bases are TGTGCCATCAGTGCCGTAGCACCGGGCCAGGGGCAGGATACGCAGTATTTT. As protein: CAISAVAPGQGQDTQYF.

The CDR3 coding sequence is TGTGCCAGCAGTCCGCCGAGGACGGGAGAGACCCAGTACTTC. It translates to CASSPPRTGETQYF. This rearrangement joins TRBV6-2 or TRBV6-3 to TRBJ2-5; D unclear. CDR3 length: 14 residues. Trimming stripped 5 bases from V and 4 bases from J, with 14 bases between. In germline, CDR1 is MNHEY, CDR2 SVGEGT.